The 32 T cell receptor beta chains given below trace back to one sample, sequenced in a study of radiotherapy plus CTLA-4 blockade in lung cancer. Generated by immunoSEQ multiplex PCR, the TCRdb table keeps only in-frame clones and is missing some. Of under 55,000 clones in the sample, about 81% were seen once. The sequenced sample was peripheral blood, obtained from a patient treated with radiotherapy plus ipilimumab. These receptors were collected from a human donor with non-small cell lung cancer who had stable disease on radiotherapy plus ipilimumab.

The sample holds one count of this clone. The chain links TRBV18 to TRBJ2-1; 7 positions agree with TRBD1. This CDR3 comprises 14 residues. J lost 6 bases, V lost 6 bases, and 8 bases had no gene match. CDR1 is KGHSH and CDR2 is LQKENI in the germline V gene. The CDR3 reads CASSLKTGSNEQFF. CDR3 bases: TGTGCCAGCTCCCTAAAGACAGGGTCCAATGAGCAGTTCTTC.

The CDR3 DNA is TGTGCCAGCAGCTCTAGCGGGGGCTCCCGCAGTGAGCAGTACTTC. Translating gives CASSSSGGSRSEQYF. This rearrangement joins TRBV11-2 to TRBJ2-7, with 10 bases matching TRBD2. Trimming took 4 bases from V and 7 from J; bases not matched to a gene: 10. In germline, CDR1 is SGHAT, CDR2 FQNNGV. The length of the CDR3 is 15 residues.

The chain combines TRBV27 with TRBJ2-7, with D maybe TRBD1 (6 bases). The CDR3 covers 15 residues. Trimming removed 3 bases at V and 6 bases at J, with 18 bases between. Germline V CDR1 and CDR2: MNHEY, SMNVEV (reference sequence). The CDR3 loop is CASSLGQHFPSEQYF. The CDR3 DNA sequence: TGTGCCAGCAGTTTGGGACAACACTTTCCAAGCGAGCAGTACTTC.

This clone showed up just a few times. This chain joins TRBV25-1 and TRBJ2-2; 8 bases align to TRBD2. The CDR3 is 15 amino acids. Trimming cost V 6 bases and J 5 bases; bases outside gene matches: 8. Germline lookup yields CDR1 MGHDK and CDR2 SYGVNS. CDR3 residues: CASRHSGGLTGELFF. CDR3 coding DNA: TGTGCCAGCAGACATTCGGGAGGGCTAACCGGGGAGCTGTTTTTT.

The CDR3 DNA reads as TGTGCCAGCAGCATCTGCTACCGGGACTGGGGTACCTCCTACGAGCAGTACTTC. Protein: CASSICYRDWGTSYEQYF. The V and J genes are TRBV7-4 and TRBJ2-7; TRBD2 is a possible D gene (6 bases). V lost 5 bases and J lost 0, with 23 bases in between. CDR3 length equals 18 residues. Germline V lookup: CDR1 SGHVT, CDR2 SQSDAQ. The full variable domain, in which reference TRBV7-4 and TRBJ2-7 provide the parts outside the CDR3, is GAGVSQSPRYKVAKRGRDVALRCDSISGHVTLYWYRQTLGQGSEVLTYSQSDAQRDKSGRPSGRFSAERPERSVSTLKIQRTEQGDSAVYLCASSICYRDWGTSYEQYFGPGTRLTVT.

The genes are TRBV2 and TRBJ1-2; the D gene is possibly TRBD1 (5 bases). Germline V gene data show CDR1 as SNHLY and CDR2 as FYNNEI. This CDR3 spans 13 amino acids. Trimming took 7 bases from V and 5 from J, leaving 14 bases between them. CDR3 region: CASKGAQYYGYTF. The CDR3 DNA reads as TGTGCCAGCAAAGGGGCCCAGTATTATGGCTACACCTTC. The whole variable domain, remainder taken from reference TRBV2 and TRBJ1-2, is EPEVTQTPSHQVTQMGQEVILRCVPISNHLYFYWYRQILGQKVEFLVSFYNNEISEKSEIFDDQFSVERPDGSNFTLKIRSTKLEDSAMYFCASKGAQYYGYTFGSGTRLTVV.

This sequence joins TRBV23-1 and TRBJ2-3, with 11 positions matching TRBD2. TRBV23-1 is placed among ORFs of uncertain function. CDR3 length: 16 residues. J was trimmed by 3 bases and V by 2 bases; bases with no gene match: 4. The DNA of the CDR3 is TGCGCCAGCAGTCAAACGACTAGCGGGAAGACAGATACGCAGTATTTT. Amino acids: CASSQTTSGKTDTQYF.

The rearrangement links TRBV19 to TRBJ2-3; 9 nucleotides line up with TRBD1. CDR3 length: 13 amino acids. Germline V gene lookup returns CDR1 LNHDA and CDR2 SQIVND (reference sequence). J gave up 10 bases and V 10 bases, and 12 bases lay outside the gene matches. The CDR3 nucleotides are TGTGCCACCGGGACAGGGTGGGGAACCGCGCAGTATTTT. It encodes CATGTGWGTAQYF.

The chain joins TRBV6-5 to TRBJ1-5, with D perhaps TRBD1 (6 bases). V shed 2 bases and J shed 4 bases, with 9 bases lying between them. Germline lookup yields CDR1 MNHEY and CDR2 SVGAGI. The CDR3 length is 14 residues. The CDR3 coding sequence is TGTGCCAGCAGTTACGACAGGAAGAATCAGCCCCAGCATTTT. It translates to CASSYDRKNQPQHF.

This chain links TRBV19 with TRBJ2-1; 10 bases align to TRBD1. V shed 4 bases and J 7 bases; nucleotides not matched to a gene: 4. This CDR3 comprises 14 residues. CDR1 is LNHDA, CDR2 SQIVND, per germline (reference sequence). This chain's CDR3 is CASSTGTGENEQFF. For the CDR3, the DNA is TGTGCCAGTAGTACCGGGACAGGGGAGAATGAGCAGTTCTTC.

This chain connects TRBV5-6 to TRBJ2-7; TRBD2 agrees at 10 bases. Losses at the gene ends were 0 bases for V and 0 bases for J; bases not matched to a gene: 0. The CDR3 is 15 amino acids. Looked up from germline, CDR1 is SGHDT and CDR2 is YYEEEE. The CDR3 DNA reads TGTGCCAGCAGCTTGGCTAGCGGGAGCTCCTACGAGCAGTACTTC. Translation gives CASSLASGSSYEQYF.

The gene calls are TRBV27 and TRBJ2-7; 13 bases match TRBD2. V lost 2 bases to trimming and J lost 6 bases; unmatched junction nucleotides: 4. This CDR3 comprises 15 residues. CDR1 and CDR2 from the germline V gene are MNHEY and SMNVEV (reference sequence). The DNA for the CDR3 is TGTGCCAGCAGTTTACAGGGACTAGCGGGAAGCGAGCAGTACTTC. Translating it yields CASSLQGLAGSEQYF.

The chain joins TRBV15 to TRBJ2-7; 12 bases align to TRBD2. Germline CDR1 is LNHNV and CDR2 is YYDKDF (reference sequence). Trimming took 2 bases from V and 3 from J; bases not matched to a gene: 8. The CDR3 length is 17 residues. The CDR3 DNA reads TGTGCCACCAGCAGAACTAGCGGGAGGATAGGGGACTACGAGCAGTACTTC. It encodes CATSRTSGRIGDYEQYF.

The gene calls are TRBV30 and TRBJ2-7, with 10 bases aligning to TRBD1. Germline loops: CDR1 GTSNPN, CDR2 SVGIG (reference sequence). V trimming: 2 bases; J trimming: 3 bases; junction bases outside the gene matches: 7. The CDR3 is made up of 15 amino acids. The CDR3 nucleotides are TGTGCCTGGAGTCGCGGACAGGGGGTAGTCTACGAGCAGTACTTC. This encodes CAWSRGQGVVYEQYF.

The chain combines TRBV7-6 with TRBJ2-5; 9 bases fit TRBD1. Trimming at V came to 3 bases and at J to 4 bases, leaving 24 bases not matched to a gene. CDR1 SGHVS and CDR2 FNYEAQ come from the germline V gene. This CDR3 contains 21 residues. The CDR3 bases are TGTGCCAGCAGCTTGGTGGGGGACAGGGTACAGCGGTCTAGGTCAGGAGAGACCCAGTACTTC. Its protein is CASSLVGDRVQRSRSGETQYF. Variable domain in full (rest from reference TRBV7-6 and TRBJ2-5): GAGVSQSPRYKVTKRGQDVALRCDPISGHVSLYWYRQALGQGPEFLTYFNYEAQQDKSGLPNDRFSAERPEGSISTLTIQRTEQRDSAMYRCASSLVGDRVQRSRSGETQYFGPGTRLLVL.

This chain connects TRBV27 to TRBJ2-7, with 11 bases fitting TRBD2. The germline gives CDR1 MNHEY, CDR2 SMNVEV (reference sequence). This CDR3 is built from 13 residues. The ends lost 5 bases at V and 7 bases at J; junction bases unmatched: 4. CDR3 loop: CASSTSGRGEQYF. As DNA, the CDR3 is TGTGCCAGCAGTACTAGCGGGAGAGGAGAGCAGTACTTC.

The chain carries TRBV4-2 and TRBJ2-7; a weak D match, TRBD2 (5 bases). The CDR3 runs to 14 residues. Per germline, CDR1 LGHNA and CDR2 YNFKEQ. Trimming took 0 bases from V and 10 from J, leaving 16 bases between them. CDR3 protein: CASSQDPRERHQYF. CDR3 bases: TGTGCCAGCAGCCAAGACCCCCGCGAGCGGCACCAGTACTTC.

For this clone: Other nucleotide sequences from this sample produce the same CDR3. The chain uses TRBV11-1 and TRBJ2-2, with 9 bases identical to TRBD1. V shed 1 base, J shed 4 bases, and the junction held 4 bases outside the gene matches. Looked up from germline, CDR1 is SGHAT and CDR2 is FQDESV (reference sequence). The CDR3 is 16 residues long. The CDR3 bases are TGTGCCAGCAGCTTAGTAGGACAGGGGACCACCGGGGAGCTGTTTTTT. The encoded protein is CASSLVGQGTTGELFF.

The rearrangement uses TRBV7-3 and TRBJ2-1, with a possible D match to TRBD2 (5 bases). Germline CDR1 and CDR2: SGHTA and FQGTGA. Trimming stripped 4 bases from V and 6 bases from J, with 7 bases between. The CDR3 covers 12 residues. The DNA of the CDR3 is TGTGCCAGCAGCTGGGGAGCCAATGAGCAGTTCTTC. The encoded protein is CASSWGANEQFF.

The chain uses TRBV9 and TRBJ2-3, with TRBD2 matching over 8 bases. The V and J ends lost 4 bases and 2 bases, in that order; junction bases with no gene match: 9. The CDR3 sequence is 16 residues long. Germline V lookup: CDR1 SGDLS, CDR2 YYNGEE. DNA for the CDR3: TGTGCCAGCAGCCTGGGACTAGGACGACTCACAGATACGCAGTATTTT. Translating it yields CASSLGLGRLTDTQYF.

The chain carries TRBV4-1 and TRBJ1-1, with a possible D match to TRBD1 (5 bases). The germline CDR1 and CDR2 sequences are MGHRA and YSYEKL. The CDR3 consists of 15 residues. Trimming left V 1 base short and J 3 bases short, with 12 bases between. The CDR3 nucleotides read TGCGCCAGCAGCCAAGGAAAGGGGTCGGACACTGAAGCTTTCTTT. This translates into CASSQGKGSDTEAFF.

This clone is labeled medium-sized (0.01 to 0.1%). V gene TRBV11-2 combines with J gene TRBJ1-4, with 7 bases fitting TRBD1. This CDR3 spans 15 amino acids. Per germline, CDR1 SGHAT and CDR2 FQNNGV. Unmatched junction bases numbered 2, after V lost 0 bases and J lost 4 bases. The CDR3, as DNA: TGTGCCAGCAGCTTAGAGGCAGGGGGTAATGAAAAACTGTTTTTT. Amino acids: CASSLEAGGNEKLFF.

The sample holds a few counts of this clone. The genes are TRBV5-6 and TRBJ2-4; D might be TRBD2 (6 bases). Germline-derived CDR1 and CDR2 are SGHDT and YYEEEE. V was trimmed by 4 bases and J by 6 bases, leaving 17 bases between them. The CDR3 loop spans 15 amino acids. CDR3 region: CASSDRTTGGNIQYF. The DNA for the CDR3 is TGTGCCAGCAGCGACCGGACTACCGGGGGAAACATTCAGTACTTC.

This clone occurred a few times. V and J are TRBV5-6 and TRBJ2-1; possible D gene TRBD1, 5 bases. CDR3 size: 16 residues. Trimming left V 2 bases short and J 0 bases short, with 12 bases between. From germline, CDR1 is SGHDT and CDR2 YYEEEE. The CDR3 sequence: CASSFQGYRSYNEQFF. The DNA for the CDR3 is TGTGCCAGCAGCTTTCAGGGCTACCGCTCCTACAATGAGCAGTTCTTC.

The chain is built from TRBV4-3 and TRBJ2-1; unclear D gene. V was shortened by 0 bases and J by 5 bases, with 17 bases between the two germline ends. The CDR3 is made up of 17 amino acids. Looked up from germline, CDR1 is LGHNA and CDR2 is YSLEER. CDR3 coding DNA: TGCGCCAGCAGCCAAGATCTAGGTCCCCTCGTTCACAATGAGCAGTTCTTC. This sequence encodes CASSQDLGPLVHNEQFF.

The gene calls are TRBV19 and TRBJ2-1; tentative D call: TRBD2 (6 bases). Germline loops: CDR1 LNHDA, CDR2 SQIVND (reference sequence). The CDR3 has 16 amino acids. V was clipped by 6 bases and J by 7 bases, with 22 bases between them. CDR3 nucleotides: TGTGCCAGTAGACCCTCGTGGGCTAGCGAGGGTAATGAGCAGTTCTTC. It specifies CASRPSWASEGNEQFF.

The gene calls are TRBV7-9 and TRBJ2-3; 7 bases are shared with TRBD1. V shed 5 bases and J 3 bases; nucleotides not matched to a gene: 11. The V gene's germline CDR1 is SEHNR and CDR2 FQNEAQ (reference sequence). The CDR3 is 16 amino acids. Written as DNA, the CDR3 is TGTGCCAGCAGCATTTCCTCCGGGACAGCAACAGATACGCAGTATTTT. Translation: CASSISSGTATDTQYF.

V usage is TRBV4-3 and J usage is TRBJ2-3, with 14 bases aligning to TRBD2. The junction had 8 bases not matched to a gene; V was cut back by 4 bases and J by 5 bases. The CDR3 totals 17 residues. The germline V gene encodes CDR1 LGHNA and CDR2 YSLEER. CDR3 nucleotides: TGCGCCAGCAGCCGGGGGACTAGCGGGAGCGTAGGAGATACGCAGTATTTT. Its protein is CASSRGTSGSVGDTQYF.

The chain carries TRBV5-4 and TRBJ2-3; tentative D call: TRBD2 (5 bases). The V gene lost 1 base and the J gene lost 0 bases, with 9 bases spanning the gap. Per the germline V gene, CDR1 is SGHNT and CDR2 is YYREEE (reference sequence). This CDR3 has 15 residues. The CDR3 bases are TGTGCCAGCAGCTTGAGCGGCAGTAGCACAGATACGCAGTATTTT. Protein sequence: CASSLSGSSTDTQYF.

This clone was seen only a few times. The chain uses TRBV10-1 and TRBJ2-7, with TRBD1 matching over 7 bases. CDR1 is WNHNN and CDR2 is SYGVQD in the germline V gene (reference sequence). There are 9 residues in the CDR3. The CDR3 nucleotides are TGCGCACACCGGGACAGACAGTACTTC. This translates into CAHRDRQYF.

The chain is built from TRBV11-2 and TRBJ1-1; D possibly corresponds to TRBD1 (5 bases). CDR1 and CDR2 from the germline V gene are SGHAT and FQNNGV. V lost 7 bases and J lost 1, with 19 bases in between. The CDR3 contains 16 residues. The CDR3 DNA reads TGTGCCAGCACCCCCGTGGGGCAGCAAGCGAACACTGAAGCTTTCTTT. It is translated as CASTPVGQQANTEAFF.

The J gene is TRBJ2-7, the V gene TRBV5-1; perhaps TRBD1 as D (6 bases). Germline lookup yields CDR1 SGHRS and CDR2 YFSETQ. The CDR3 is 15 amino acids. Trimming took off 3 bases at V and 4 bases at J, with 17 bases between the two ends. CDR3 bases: TGCGCCAGCAGCTCCAGGGGACAACCACTTTACGAGCAGTACTTC. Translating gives CASSSRGQPLYEQYF.